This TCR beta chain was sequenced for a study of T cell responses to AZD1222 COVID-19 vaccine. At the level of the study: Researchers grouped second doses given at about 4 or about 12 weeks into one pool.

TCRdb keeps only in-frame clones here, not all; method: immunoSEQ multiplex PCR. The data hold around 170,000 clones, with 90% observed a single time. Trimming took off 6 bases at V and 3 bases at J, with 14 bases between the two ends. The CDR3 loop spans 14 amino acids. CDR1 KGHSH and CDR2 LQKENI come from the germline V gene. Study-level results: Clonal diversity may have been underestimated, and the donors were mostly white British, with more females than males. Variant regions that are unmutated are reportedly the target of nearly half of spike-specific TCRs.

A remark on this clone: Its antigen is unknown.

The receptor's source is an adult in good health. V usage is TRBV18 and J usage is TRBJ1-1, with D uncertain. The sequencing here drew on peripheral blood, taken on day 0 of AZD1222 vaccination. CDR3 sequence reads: CASSYLIGDTEAFF. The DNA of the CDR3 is TGTGCCAGCTCCTACCTTATTGGGGACACTGAAGCTTTCTTT. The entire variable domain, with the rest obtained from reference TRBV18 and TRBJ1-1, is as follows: NAGVMQNPRHLVRRRGQEARLRCSPMKGHSHVYWYRQLPEEGLKFMVYLQKENIIDESGMPKERFSAEFPKEGPSILRIQQVVRGDSAAYFCASSYLIGDTEAFFGQGTRLTVV.